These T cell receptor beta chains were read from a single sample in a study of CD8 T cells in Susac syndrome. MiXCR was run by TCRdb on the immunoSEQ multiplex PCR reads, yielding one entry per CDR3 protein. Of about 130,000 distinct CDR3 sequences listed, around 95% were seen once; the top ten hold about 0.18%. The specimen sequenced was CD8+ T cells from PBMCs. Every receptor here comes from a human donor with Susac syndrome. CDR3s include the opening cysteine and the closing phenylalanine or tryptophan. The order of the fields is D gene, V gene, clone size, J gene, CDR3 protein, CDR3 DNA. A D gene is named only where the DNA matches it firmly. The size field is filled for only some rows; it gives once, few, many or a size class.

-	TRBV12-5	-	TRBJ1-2	CASGPDVTHGYTF	TGTGCTAGTGGCCCCGACGTTACCCATGGCTACACCTTC
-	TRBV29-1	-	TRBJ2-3	CSVEDKRGVGVDTQYF	TGCAGCGTTGAAGATAAAAGGGGCGTAGGTGTTGATACGCAGTATTTT
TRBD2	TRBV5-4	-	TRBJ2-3	CASSSALAGPTDTQYF	TGTGCCAGCAGCTCCGCCTTAGCGGGCCCCACAGATACGCAGTATTTT
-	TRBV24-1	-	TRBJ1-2	CATSDLIDGYTF	TGTGCCACCAGTGATTTGATTGATGGCTACACCTTC
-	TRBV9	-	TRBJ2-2	CASSVGTGELFF	TGTGCCAGCAGTGTCGGCACCGGGGAGCTGTTTTTT
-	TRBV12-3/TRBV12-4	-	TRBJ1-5	CASSRDLSQPQHF	TGTGCCAGCAGCCGGGACCTTTCGCAGCCCCAGCATTTT
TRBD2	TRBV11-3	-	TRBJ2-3	CASSFLSSGSRDTQYF	TGTGCCAGCAGCTTTTTATCTAGCGGGAGTCGAGATACGCAGTATTTT
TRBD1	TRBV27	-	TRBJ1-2	CASSLGQLYGYTF	TGTGCCAGCAGTTTGGGACAGCTCTATGGCTACACCTTC
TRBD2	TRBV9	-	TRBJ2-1	CASSELAGDGNEQFF	TGTGCCAGCAGCGAACTAGCGGGAGACGGCAATGAGCAGTTCTTC
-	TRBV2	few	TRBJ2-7	CASSLVTYEQYF	TGTGCCAGCAGTTTGGTCACCTACGAGCAGTACTTC
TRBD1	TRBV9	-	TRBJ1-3	CASSATGTGAGGHLNTIYF	TGTGCCAGCAGCGCAACCGGGACAGGGGCCGGAGGGCATCTAAACACCATATATTTT
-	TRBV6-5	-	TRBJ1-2	CASSYSEHYGYTF	TGTGCCAGCAGTTACTCTGAGCACTATGGCTACACCTTC
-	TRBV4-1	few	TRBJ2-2	CASSQNTGELFF	TGCGCCAGCAGCCAGAACACCGGGGAGCTGTTTTTT
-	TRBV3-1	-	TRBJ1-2	CASSQTASGGYGYTF	TGTGCCAGCAGCCAGACCGCAAGTGGCGGCTATGGCTACACCTTC
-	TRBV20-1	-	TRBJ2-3	CSASTPGETDTQYF	TGCAGTGCTAGTACGCCTGGGGAGACAGATACGCAGTATTTT
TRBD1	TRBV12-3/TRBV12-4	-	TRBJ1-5	CASSFGQGAQPQHF	TGTGCCAGCAGTTTCGGCCAGGGGGCTCAGCCCCAGCATTTT
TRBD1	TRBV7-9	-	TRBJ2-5	CASSRDREETQYF	TGTGCCAGCAGCCGGGACAGAGAAGAGACCCAGTACTTC
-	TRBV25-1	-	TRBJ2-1	CASSWSSYNEQFF	TGTGCCAGCAGCTGGAGCTCCTACAATGAGCAGTTCTTC
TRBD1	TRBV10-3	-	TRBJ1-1	CAISDLGQGDTEAFF	TGTGCCATCAGTGATTTGGGACAGGGGGACACTGAAGCTTTCTTT
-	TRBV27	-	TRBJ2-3	CASSGNREGTQYF	TGTGCCAGCAGTGGAAACAGGGAAGGGACGCAGTATTTT
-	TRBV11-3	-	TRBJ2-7	CASSPRDVEEQYF	TGTGCCAGCAGCCCGAGGGACGTTGAGGAGCAGTACTTC
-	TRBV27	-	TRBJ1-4	CASSPETGTNEKLFF	TGTGCCAGCAGTCCAGAGACAGGAACTAATGAAAAACTGTTTTTT
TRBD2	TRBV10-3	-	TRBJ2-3	CAISGKRETDTQYF	TGTGCCATCAGTGGGAAGCGGGAGACAGATACGCAGTATTTT
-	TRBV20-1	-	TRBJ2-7	CSARGNGRPWGHEQYF	TGCAGTGCTAGAGGTAACGGACGGCCCTGGGGTCACGAGCAGTACTTC
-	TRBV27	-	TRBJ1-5	CASSLGENQPQHF	TGTGCCAGCAGTTTAGGGGAAAATCAGCCCCAGCATTTT
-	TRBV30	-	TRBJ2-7	CAWSVGGYEQYF	TGTGCCTGGAGTGTAGGGGGCTACGAGCAGTACTTC
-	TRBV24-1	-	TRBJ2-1	CATKSLGEQFF	TGTGCCACCAAGAGCCTTGGGGAGCAGTTCTTC
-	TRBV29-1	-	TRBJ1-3	CSVYGNTIYF	TGCAGCGTCTATGGAAACACCATATATTTT